A single sample gave rise to the 32 T cell receptor beta chains below, sequenced in a study of blood T cell repertoires in COVID-19. Sequencing was performed with immunoSEQ multiplex PCR; in TCRdb, only in-frame clones are kept and a portion is missing. The sample records under 300,000 clones, approximately 78% being singletons. The sample was peripheral blood. Receptors originate from a woman aged 18 to 35 with acute or convalescent COVID-19.

The chain links TRBV19 to TRBJ2-7; 7 nucleotides align to TRBD2. The CDR3 contains 13 residues. V lost 6 bases, J lost 2 bases, and 4 bases stayed unmatched. Germline V CDR1 and CDR2: LNHDA, SQIVND (reference sequence). For the CDR3, the DNA is TGTGCCAGTAGCGAAGGACTAGCCTACGAGCAGTACTTC. Translation: CASSEGLAYEQYF.

The chain links TRBV7-2 to TRBJ2-1; weak D call: TRBD1 (5 bases). This CDR3 spans 14 amino acids. V gave up 4 bases and J gave up 7 bases, with 14 bases separating them. Germline assignment: CDR1 SGHTA and CDR2 FQGNSA. The CDR3 loop is CASSSRQRLNEQFF. The CDR3 nucleotides read TGTGCCAGCAGCTCCCGACAGAGGTTGAATGAGCAGTTCTTC. Using reference TRBV7-2 and TRBJ2-1 for the parts outside the CDR3, the full variable domain is GAGVSQSPSNKVTEKGKDVELRCDPISGHTALYWYRQSLGQGLEFLIYFQGNSAPDKSGLPSDRFSAERTGGSVSTLTIQRTQQEDSAVYLCASSSRQRLNEQFFGPGTRLTVL.

As concerns this clone: Other DNA sequences in the same sample also yield this CDR3. The chain joins TRBV27 to TRBJ2-7; D is undetermined. Between the trimmed V and J ends, which lost 4 bases and 6 bases, there was a span of 13 bases. Germline V gene lookup returns CDR1 MNHEY and CDR2 SMNVEV (reference sequence). CDR3 length: 13 amino acids. The CDR3 sequence: CASSSLTLREQYF. The CDR3 region has the DNA TGTGCCAGCAGTTCCCTGACACTTCGCGAGCAGTACTTC.

This chain uses TRBV10-1 with TRBJ2-1; 10 bases fit TRBD2. There are 15 residues in the CDR3. Germline CDR1 and CDR2: WNHNN and SYGVQD (reference sequence). With V trimmed by 3 bases and J by 5 bases, 4 bases remained unmatched. The CDR3 sequence: CASSDRTSGHNEQFF. The CDR3 DNA sequence: TGCGCCAGCAGTGATAGGACTAGCGGACACAATGAGCAGTTCTTC.

The CDR3 sequence: CASSLIAGGPSEQFF. In nucleotides, the CDR3 is TGTGCCAGCAGCTTAATAGCGGGAGGGCCAAGTGAGCAGTTCTTC. The V and J genes are TRBV11-2 and TRBJ2-1; 11 nucleotides agree with TRBD2. Germline CDR1 and CDR2: SGHAT and FQNNGV. There are 15 residues in the CDR3. The V segment lost 2 bases and the J segment 9 bases; nucleotides outside the gene matches: 6.

The V and J genes are TRBV27 and TRBJ2-7; D possibly corresponds to TRBD2 (6 bases). V lost 3 bases to trimming and J lost 2 bases, with 14 bases between them. The V gene's germline CDR1 is MNHEY and CDR2 SMNVEV (reference sequence). This CDR3 has 15 amino acids. The CDR3 nucleotides are TGTGCCAGCAGTTTGGTGCAGGAGGGGACCTACGAGCAGTACTTC. Translated: CASSLVQEGTYEQYF.

V is TRBV5-4 and J is TRBJ2-1, with TRBD2 matching over 13 bases. Germline V gene sequence: CDR1 SGHNT, CDR2 YYREEE (reference sequence). The V and J ends lost 9 bases and 5 bases, in that order; junction bases with no gene match: 5. CDR3 length: 14 amino acids. The CDR3 DNA sequence: TGTGCCACCAAACTAGCGGGAGGGCACAATGAGCAGTTCTTC. Translated: CATKLAGGHNEQFF.

CDR3 in amino acids: CASSHIAGGEQFF. In nucleotides, the CDR3 is TGCGCCAGCAGCCACATAGCGGGAGGGGAGCAGTTCTTC. The rearrangement uses TRBV4-1 and TRBJ2-1; 11 nucleotides match TRBD2. Trimming removed 3 bases from V and 10 bases from J; junction bases left unmatched: 2. Germline values: CDR1 MGHRA, CDR2 YSYEKL. CDR3 length equals 13 residues.

V and J are TRBV5-4 and TRBJ2-2, with 10 nucleotides matching TRBD2. The CDR3 totals 15 residues. After removal of 5 bases from V and 2 bases from J, the junction contained 3 bases not matched to a gene. The germline gives CDR1 SGHNT, CDR2 YYREEE (reference sequence). Here the CDR3 DNA reads TGTGCCAGCAGATCTAGCGGGAGTAACACCGGGGAGCTGTTTTTT. Its translation is CASRSSGSNTGELFF.

This clone has just a few counts. The chain employs TRBV15 and TRBJ2-4; the match to TRBD2 covers 11 bases. The V and J ends lost 8 bases and 2 bases, in that order; junction bases with no gene match: 23. This CDR3 is built from 21 residues. CDR1 and CDR2 from the germline V gene are LNHNV and YYDKDF (reference sequence). CDR3 residues: CATRATVSGLAGSGTKNIQYF. The CDR3 DNA reads TGTGCCACCCGCGCGACCGTATCAGGACTAGCGGGTTCCGGGACCAAAAACATTCAGTACTTC.

This chain connects TRBV29-1 to TRBJ2-1, with a weak D call TRBD1 (6 bases). Between the trimmed V and J ends, which lost 7 bases and 15 bases, there was a span of 16 bases. Germline CDR1 is SQVTM and CDR2 is ANQGSEA. The CDR3 is made up of 10 amino acids. As DNA, the CDR3 is TGCAGCGCATCGGACAGAAATCGGTTCTTC. Its protein is CSASDRNRFF.

This chain uses TRBV3-1 (or the pseudogene TRBV3-2) with TRBJ2-7, with 12 positions matching TRBD1. Trimming took 0 bases from V and 4 from J; bases not matched to a gene: 4. This CDR3 spans 16 amino acids. The germline V gene has CDR1 LGHDT and CDR2 YNNKEL (reference sequence). The CDR3 region has the DNA TGTGCCAGCAGCCAAGATAGGGACAGGGGGCGATACGAGCAGTACTTC. Protein product: CASSQDRDRGRYEQYF.

The chain uses TRBV12-3 or TRBV12-4 and TRBJ1-5; D is unclear. The CDR3 is 11 amino acids. The V and J ends lost 4 bases and 11 bases respectively, with 9 bases between them. CDR3 residues: CASSSEGAQHF. DNA of the CDR3: TGTGCCAGCAGTTCCGAGGGTGCCCAGCATTTT.

This rearrangement joins TRBV6-5 to TRBJ2-5; 7 bases fit TRBD2. Germline-derived CDR1 and CDR2 are MNHEY and SVGAGI. J gave up 4 bases and V 0 bases, and 5 bases lay outside the gene matches. This CDR3 has 15 amino acids. CDR3 loop: CASSYSISSGETQYF. The CDR3 DNA sequence: TGTGCCAGCAGTTACTCGATTTCTAGCGGAGAGACCCAGTACTTC.

The chain combines TRBV11-2 with TRBJ1-4, with D possibly TRBD1 on 5 matching bases. Germline V lookup: CDR1 SGHAT, CDR2 FQNNGV. V dropped 1 base and J dropped 10 bases, with 10 bases sitting between them. There are 13 residues in the CDR3. CDR3 amino acids: CASSLGGDGKLFF. In DNA form, the CDR3 reads TGTGCCAGCAGCTTAGGGGGGGACGGAAAACTGTTTTTT.

The chain uses TRBV19 and TRBJ2-1; 9 bases map to TRBD2. The CDR3 totals 15 residues. Looked up from germline, CDR1 is LNHDA and CDR2 is SQIVND (reference sequence). Unmatched junction bases numbered 8, after V lost 7 bases and J lost 4 bases. This CDR3 reads CASTSGTTSYNEQFF. DNA for the CDR3: TGTGCCAGTACTAGCGGGACAACCAGTTACAATGAGCAGTTCTTC.

V is TRBV11-2 and J is TRBJ2-7, with TRBD2 as a possible D gene (6 bases). CDR1 is SGHAT, CDR2 FQNNGV, per germline. The V gene lost 1 base and the J gene lost 2 bases, with 12 bases spanning the gap. The CDR3 sequence is 15 residues long. The CDR3 bases are TGTGCCAGCAGCTTAGCGGGAGCAGTGCCCTACGAGCAGTACTTC. It specifies CASSLAGAVPYEQYF.

The rearrangement joins TRBV21-1 to TRBJ2-3; TRBD1 is taken as the D call from the table, unchecked against the DNA. TRBV21-1 is described as a pseudogene. The CDR3 is 17 residues long. The CDR3 region is CASSIINRGLSTDTQYF. CDR3 in DNA: TGTGCCAGCAGCATAATCAACAGGGGATTGAGCACAGATACGCAGTATTTT.

The rearrangement links TRBV5-1 to TRBJ1-2; D is perhaps TRBD1 (6 bases). Trimming took 4 bases from V and 6 from J, leaving 22 bases between them. Germline CDR1 SGHRS, CDR2 YFSETQ. This CDR3 has 16 amino acids. DNA for the CDR3: TGCGCCAGCAGCCTTACCCCGATTACAGGGAGCCATGGCTACACCTTC. This translates into CASSLTPITGSHGYTF.

The chain is built from TRBV15 and TRBJ1-5; 9 bases map to TRBD1. J lost 4 bases, V lost 3 bases, and 4 bases had no gene match. The CDR3 is 15 amino acids. Per the germline V gene, CDR1 is LNHNV and CDR2 is YYDKDF (reference sequence). The CDR3: CATSRADRGNQPQHF. In nucleotides, the CDR3 is TGTGCCACCAGCAGGGCTGACAGGGGGAATCAGCCCCAGCATTTT.

This clone was seen more than once but under ten times. The chain recombines TRBV5-6 with TRBJ1-4, with a tentative D call TRBD1 (5 bases). This CDR3 has 14 amino acids. Trimming left V 4 bases short and J 8 bases short, with 15 bases between. The germline CDR1 and CDR2 sequences are SGHDT and YYEEEE. The CDR3 DNA is TGTGCCAGCAGCCCCCAGGGACGGGAGGAAAAACTGTTTTTT. Encoded protein: CASSPQGREEKLFF. The variable domain in full, with the rest retrieved from reference TRBV5-6 and TRBJ1-4, is DAGVTQSPTHLIKTRGQQVTLRCSPKSGHDTVSWYQQALGQGPQFIFQYYEEEERQRGNFPDRFSGHQFPNYSSELNVNALLLGDSALYLCASSPQGREEKLFFGSGTQLSVL.

This rearrangement joins TRBV6-2 or TRBV6-3 to TRBJ2-1, with a possible D match to TRBD1 (6 bases). This CDR3 is built from 15 residues. The V end was cut by 0 bases, the J end by 7 bases, with 13 bases between. From germline, CDR1 is MNHEY and CDR2 SVGEGT. CDR3 protein: CASSYSEQGWNEQFF. In DNA form, the CDR3 reads TGTGCCAGCAGTTACTCGGAACAGGGTTGGAATGAGCAGTTCTTC.

The genes are TRBV5-1 and TRBJ2-1, with D maybe TRBD2 (5 bases). The V end lost 5 bases, the J end lost 1 base, and 13 bases lay between the germline ends. Germline loops: CDR1 SGHRS, CDR2 YFSETQ. This CDR3 spans 15 amino acids. CDR3 sequence: CASSSSGNSYNEQFF. The CDR3 nucleotides are TGCGCCAGCAGTTCCAGCGGTAATTCCTACAATGAGCAGTTCTTC.

The rearrangement joins TRBV3-1 (or the pseudogene TRBV3-2) to TRBJ2-3; TRBD2 is a possible D gene (6 bases). The length of the CDR3 is 17 residues. Trimming removed 2 bases at V and 1 base at J, with 16 bases between. Germline-derived CDR1 and CDR2 are LGHDT and YNNKEL (reference sequence). The DNA for the CDR3 is TGTGCCAGCAGCCAATGGTCGGGAGATAAGGGCACAGATACGCAGTATTTT. Translated, it gives CASSQWSGDKGTDTQYF.

V usage is TRBV6-7 and J usage is TRBJ1-6; D gene unclear. TRBV6-7 is identified as an open reading frame with a role that is uncertain. The V end was cut by 0 bases, the J end by 0 bases, with 18 bases between. This CDR3 spans 20 amino acids. CDR3 amino acids: CASSYSWLREYSSYNSPLHF. In DNA form, the CDR3 reads TGTGCCAGCAGTTACTCGTGGTTGAGGGAGTATAGCTCCTATAATTCACCCCTCCACTTT.

The rearrangement links TRBV19 to TRBJ1-5, with a tentative D call TRBD1 (5 bases). The J call is doubtful: the DNA matches TRBJ2-3 better. The CDR3 sequence is 14 residues long. Germline-derived CDR1 and CDR2 are LNHDA and SQIVND (reference sequence). The CDR3 bases are TGTGCCAGTAGTCCCAGGGTCAGCAATCAGCCCCAGTATTTT. Encoded protein: CASSPRVSNQPQYF.

This clone showed up many times. This sequence joins TRBV30 and TRBJ1-1; D might be TRBD1 (6 bases). In germline, CDR1 is GTSNPN, CDR2 SVGIG (reference sequence). With 5 bases removed from V and 4 bases from J, the gap between germline ends came to 11 bases. CDR3 length equals 12 residues. For the CDR3, the DNA is TGTGCCTGGGCCAGGGGAAGCACTGAAGCTTTCTTT. This encodes CAWARGSTEAFF.

This clone was seen a handful of times. This sequence joins TRBV4-2 and TRBJ1-6; the D gene is possibly TRBD1 (6 bases). Germline CDR1 LGHNA, CDR2 YNFKEQ. The CDR3 is 15 residues long. Trimming left V 6 bases short and J 0 bases short, with 9 bases between. Here the CDR3 reads CASRETGSYNSPLHF. The CDR3 bases are TGTGCCAGCAGAGAGACAGGCTCCTATAATTCACCCCTCCACTTT.

In this sample, this clone turned up once. The CDR3 sequence is CASSSVDSTEAFF. The CDR3 nucleotides are TGTGCCAGCAGCTCGGTGGACTCGACTGAAGCTTTCTTT. J is TRBJ1-1 and V is TRBV7-6; D is ambiguous. The germline V gene encodes CDR1 SGHVS and CDR2 FNYEAQ. The ends were cut back, 4 bases at V and 5 bases at J, with 11 bases in the middle. The CDR3 consists of 13 residues. Combining the CDR3 with reference TRBV7-6 and TRBJ1-1 gives the whole variable domain GAGVSQSPRYKVTKRGQDVALRCDPISGHVSLYWYRQALGQGPEFLTYFNYEAQQDKSGLPNDRFSAERPEGSISTLTIQRTEQRDSAMYRCASSSVDSTEAFFGQGTRLTVV.

This sequence joins TRBV4-3 and TRBJ2-2; D is perhaps TRBD2 (6 bases). Germline-derived CDR1 and CDR2 are LGHNA and YSLEER. V lost 5 bases and J lost 3, with 16 bases in between. The CDR3 has 16 amino acids. DNA of the CDR3: TGCGCCAGCAGCGCACAGCGACTAGTATACACCGGGGAGCTGTTTTTT. Residues: CASSAQRLVYTGELFF.

CDR3 sequence: CASSLLSAGMTYEQYF. The CDR3 nucleotides are TGTGCCAGCAGTTTATTGTCAGCGGGAATGACATACGAGCAGTACTTC. The chain couples TRBV28 to TRBJ2-7, with 7 bases matching TRBD2. Trimming cost V 1 base and J 4 bases; bases outside gene matches: 10. Germline V CDR1 and CDR2: MDHEN, SYDVKM. The CDR3 contains 16 residues.

The chain uses TRBV27 and TRBJ1-2, with D maybe TRBD1 (5 bases). Germline V gives CDR1 MNHEY, CDR2 SMNVEV (reference sequence). The CDR3 runs to 13 residues. V was trimmed by 5 bases and J by 4 bases, leaving 11 bases between them. This chain's CDR3 is CASSPQGFYGYTF. CDR3 bases: TGTGCCAGCAGTCCCCAGGGTTTCTATGGCTACACCTTC.